This TCR beta chain stems from a study of blood T cell repertoires in COVID-19. Overall study context: T cells, B-cell-depleted T cells, or PBMCs supplied cDNA or gDNA.

The ends were cut back, 6 bases at V and 5 bases at J, with 16 bases in the middle. The CDR3 is made up of 15 amino acids. Germline CDR1 is LNHDA and CDR2 is SQIVND (reference sequence). Profiling relied on immunoSEQ multiplex PCR, and the TCRdb table lists in-frame clones only, not all of them. The sample has 350,000 to 450,000 clones, around 92% seen once. This sequence joins TRBV19 and TRBJ1-4; D is possibly TRBD1 (6 bases). The sequenced material came from PBMCs or T cells enriched from blood (not recorded which). The sequence derives from a woman aged 25 to 39 who had recovered from COVID-19. The CDR3 sequence: CASRPIDRRNEKLFF. The CDR3 DNA is TGTGCCAGTAGGCCTATCGACAGGAGAAATGAAAAACTGTTTTTT.